A single T cell receptor (beta chain) is shown here with its context. These data are taken from a study of human T cells and chemical hapten exposure. Using its own MiXCR run on the RACE reads, TCRdb lists one record per CDR3 protein. In the table there are 52,000 or so distinct CDR3 sequences, 9.5% to 10% of which are singletons. Time point in this sample: pre-sensitization, week 0. Treatment noted: therapeutic diphenylcyclopropenone sensitization with weekly scalp DPC. CDR1 is SEHNR, CDR2 FQNEAQ, per germline (reference sequence). This CDR3 has 11 amino acids. V was cut by 1 base and J by 5 bases, with 3 bases left in between.

The sequenced sample was whole blood, obtained in connection with sensitization to the hapten diphenylcyclopropenone (DPC). The TCR originated in a man aged 40-49 years with alopecia areata. Some clones in this sample may be carry-over from other donors' samples. This rearrangement joins TRBV7-9 to TRBJ2-7; D is unresolved. The CDR3 nucleotides are TGTGCCAGCAGCTTAGAAGACGAGCAGTACTTC. It specifies CASSLEDEQYF.